This T cell receptor beta chain was sequenced for a study of cytotoxic CD8 clonotypes in ibrutinib-treated CLL. Turning to the study itself: IGHV unmutated 17 to 18; relapsed/refractory around twelve; treatment-naive around 14. Mean productive templates were about 260,000; mean productive rearrangements were around 93,000.

Sequencing was performed with immunoSEQ multiplex PCR; in TCRdb, only in-frame clones are kept and a portion is missing. The table lists more than 85,000 clones, roughly four fifths of them singletons. This clone was seen ten or more times. What it binds is not known. The study's findings and limits: Lymph node repertoires were not studied, and sampling times were unmatched. Baseline levels were approached again at progression, after clonality had risen at ibrutinib response.

In germline, CDR1 is SGHRS, CDR2 YFSETQ. V was clipped by 4 bases and J by 5 bases; unmatched bases: 11. The CDR3 covers 16 residues. J is TRBJ2-1 and V is TRBV5-1; the match to TRBD2 covers 8 bases. This sequence originates from a human donor with chronic lymphocytic leukemia. The sample was PBMCs, taken after 24 months of ibrutinib treatment. CDR3 nucleotides: TGCGCCAGCAGCCTACAGACGGGAGGGCCGAACAATGAGCAGTTCTTC. This sequence encodes CASSLQTGGPNNEQFF.